This TCR beta chain was retrieved from a study of cytomegalovirus exposure and HLA in healthy donors. Study-level background: Clustering assigned 81% of the roughly 380 genotyped donors to the Caucasian-associated ancestry cluster.

General observations from the study: Association of a missense DCLRE1C variant with TCR beta V- and J-gene trimming was reported in a later analysis.

Germline values: CDR1 MNHEY, CDR2 SMNVEV (reference sequence). The length of the CDR3 is 14 residues. The J segment lost 2 bases and the V segment lost 3 bases, leaving 4 bases of the junction unmatched. The PCR used 60 Vbeta and 13 Jbeta primers. Method: immunoSEQ multiplex PCR; TCRdb's copy keeps in-frame clones and lacks some. Among approximately 110,000 clones, 55% to 70% were seen once, and the ten largest hold 2% to 2.5%. Regarding this clone: Antigen unknown.

The TCR originated in a woman aged 25 to 39 in good health and CMV-seronegative. V usage is TRBV27 and J usage is TRBJ2-7; the match to TRBD1 covers 7 bases. The sequencing input was PBMCs. CDR3 sequence reads: CASSFGTEPYEQYF. In DNA form, the CDR3 reads TGTGCCAGCAGTTTCGGGACAGAGCCCTACGAGCAGTACTTC.